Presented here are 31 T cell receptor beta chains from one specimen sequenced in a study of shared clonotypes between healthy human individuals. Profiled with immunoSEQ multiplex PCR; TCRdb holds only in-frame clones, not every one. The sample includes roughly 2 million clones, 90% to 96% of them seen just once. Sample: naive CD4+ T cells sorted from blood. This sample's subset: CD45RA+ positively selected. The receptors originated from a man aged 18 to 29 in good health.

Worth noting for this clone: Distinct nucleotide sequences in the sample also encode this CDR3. The CDR3 spells CASSFGTAQETQYF. The CDR3, as DNA: TGCGCCAGCAGCTTTGGGACAGCTCAAGAGACCCAGTACTTC. The rearrangement joins TRBV5-1 to TRBJ2-5; TRBD1 matches 7 bases. V dropped 2 bases and J dropped 2; count of bases not matched to a gene: 3. The CDR3 has 14 residues. Germline V gives CDR1 SGHRS, CDR2 YFSETQ.

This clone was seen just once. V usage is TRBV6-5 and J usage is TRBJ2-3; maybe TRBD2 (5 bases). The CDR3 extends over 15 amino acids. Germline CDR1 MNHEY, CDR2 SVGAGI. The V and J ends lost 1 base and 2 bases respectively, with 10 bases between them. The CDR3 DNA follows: TGTGCCAGCAGTTACTTACTAGGAAACACAGATACGCAGTATTTT. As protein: CASSYLLGNTDTQYF.

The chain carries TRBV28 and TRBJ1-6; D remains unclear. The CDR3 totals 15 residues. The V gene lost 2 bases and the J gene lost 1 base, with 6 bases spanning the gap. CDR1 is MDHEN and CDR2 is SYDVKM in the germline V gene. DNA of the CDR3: TGTGCCAGCAGTTTAGAGGGATCCTATAATTCACCCCTCCACTTT. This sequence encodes CASSLEGSYNSPLHF.

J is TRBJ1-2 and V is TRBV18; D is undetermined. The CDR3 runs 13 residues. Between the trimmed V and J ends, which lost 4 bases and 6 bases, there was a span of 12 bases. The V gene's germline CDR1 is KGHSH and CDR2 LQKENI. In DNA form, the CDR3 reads TGTGCCAGCTCACTAGGCCGCGAAAATGGCTACACCTTC. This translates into CASSLGRENGYTF.

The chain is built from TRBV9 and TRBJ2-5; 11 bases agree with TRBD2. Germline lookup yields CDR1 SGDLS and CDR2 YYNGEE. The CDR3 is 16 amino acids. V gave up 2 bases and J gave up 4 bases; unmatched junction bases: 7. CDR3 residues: CASSVSGGGLAETQYF. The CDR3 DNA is TGTGCCAGCAGCGTTAGCGGGGGGGGCCTGGCAGAGACCCAGTACTTC.

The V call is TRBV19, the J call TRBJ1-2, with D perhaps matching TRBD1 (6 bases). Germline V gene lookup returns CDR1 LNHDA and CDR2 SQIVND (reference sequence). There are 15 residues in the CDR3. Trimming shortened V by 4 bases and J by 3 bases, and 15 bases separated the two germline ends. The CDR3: CASSTLTGRDYGYTF. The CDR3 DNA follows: TGTGCCAGTAGTACTTTGACAGGACGTGACTATGGCTACACCTTC.

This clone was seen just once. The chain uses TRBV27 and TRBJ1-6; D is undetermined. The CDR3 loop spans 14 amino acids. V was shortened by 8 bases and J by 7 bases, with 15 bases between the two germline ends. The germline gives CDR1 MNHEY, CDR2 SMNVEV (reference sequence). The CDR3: CASQFMRPNSPLHF. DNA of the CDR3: TGTGCCAGCCAGTTTATGAGACCGAATTCACCCCTCCACTTT.

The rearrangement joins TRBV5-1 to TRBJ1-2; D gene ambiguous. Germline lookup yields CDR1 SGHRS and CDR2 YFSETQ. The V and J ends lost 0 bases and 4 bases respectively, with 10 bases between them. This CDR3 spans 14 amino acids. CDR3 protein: CASSLAPDSYGYTF. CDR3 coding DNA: TGCGCCAGCAGCTTGGCGCCGGATTCCTATGGCTACACCTTC.

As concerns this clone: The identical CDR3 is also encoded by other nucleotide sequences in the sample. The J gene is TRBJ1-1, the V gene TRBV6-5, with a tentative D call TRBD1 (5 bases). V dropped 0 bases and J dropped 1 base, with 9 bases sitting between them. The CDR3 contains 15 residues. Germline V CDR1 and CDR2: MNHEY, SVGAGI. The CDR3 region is CASSYSAGGNTEAFF. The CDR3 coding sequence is TGTGCCAGCAGTTACTCGGCGGGGGGGAACACTGAAGCTTTCTTT.

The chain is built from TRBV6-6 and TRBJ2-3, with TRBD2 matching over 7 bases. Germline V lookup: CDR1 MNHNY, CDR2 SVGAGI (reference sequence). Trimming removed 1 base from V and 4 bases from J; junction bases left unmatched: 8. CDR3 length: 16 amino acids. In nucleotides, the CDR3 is TGTGCCAGCAGTTACTGGGCGGGAGTCGGGGCAGATACGCAGTATTTT. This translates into CASSYWAGVGADTQYF.

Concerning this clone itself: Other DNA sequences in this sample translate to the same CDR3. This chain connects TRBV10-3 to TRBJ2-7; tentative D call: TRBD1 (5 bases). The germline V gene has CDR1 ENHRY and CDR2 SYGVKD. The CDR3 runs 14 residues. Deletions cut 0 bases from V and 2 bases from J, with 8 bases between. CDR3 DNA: TGTGCCATCAGTGAGTCTGGCAGGGCCTACGAGCAGTACTTC. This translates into CAISESGRAYEQYF.

Here the CDR3 reads CASSPYETARPTIGVKEAFF. DNA of the CDR3: TGTGCCAGCTCACCATATGAAACGGCCCGCCCGACAATCGGTGTTAAGGAAGCTTTCTTT. The genes are TRBV18 and TRBJ1-1, with D uncertain. The germline CDR1 and CDR2 sequences are KGHSH and LQKENI. Trimming took 2 bases from V and 8 from J, leaving 33 bases between them. The CDR3 sequence is 20 residues long.

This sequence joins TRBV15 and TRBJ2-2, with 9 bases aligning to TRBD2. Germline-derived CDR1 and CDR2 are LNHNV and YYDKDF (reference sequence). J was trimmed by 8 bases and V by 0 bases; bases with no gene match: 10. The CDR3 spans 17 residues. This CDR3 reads CATSRDRLAGRAGELFF. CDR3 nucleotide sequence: TGTGCCACCAGCAGAGATAGGCTAGCGGGAAGGGCGGGGGAGCTGTTTTTT.

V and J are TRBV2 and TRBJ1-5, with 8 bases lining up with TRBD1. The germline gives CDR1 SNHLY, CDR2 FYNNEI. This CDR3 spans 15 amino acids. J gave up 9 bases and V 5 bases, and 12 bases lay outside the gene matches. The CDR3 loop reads CASSLGQADSPPQHF. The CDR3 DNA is TGTGCCAGCAGTTTGGGACAGGCAGATAGTCCGCCCCAGCATTTT.

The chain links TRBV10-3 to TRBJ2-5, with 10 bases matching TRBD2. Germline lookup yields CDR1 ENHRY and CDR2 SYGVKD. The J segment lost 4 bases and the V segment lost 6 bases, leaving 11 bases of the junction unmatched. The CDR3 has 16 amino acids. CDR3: CAISQSSGGPGETQYF. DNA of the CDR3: TGTGCCATCAGCCAGAGTAGCGGGGGGCCGGGAGAGACCCAGTACTTC.

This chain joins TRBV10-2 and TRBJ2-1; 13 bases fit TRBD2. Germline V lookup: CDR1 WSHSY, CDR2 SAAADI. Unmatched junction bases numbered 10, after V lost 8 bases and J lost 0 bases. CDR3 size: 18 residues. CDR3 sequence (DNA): TGCGCCAGCGAGGGACTAGCGGGAAAGGGGGACTCCTACAATGAGCAGTTCTTC. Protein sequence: CASEGLAGKGDSYNEQFF.

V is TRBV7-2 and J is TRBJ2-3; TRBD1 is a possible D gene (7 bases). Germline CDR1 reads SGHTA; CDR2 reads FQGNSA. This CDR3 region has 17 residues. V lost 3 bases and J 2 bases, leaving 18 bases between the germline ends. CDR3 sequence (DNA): TGTGCCAGCAGCTTGCGGAGGGGGCGCGAGTTCACAGATACGCAGTATTTT. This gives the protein CASSLRRGREFTDTQYF.

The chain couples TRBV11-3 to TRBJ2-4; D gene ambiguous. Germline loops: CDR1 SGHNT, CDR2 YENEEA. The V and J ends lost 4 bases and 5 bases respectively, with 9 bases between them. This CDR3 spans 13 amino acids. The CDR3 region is CASSSPGQNIQYF. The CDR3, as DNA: TGTGCCAGCAGCTCCCCGGGTCAAAACATTCAGTACTTC.

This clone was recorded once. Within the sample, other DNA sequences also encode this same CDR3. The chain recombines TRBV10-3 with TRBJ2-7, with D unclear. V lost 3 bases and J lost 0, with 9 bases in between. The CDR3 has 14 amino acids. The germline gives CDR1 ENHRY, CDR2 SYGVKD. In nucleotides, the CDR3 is TGTGCCATCAGTGAAGGGTTGAGCTCCTACGAGCAGTACTTC. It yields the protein CAISEGLSSYEQYF.

CDR3 bases: TGTGCCAATTATAATTCACCCCTCCACTTT. Amino acids: CANYNSPLHF. V is TRBV21-1 and J is TRBJ1-6. TRBV21-1 is annotated as a pseudogene. CDR3 length: 10 amino acids.

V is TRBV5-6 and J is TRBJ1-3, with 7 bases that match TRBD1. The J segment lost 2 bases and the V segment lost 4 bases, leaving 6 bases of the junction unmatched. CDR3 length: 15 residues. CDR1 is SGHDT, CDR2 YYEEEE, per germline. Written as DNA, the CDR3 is TGTGCCAGCAGCCGACAGGGAACACCTGGAAACACCATATATTTT. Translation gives CASSRQGTPGNTIYF.

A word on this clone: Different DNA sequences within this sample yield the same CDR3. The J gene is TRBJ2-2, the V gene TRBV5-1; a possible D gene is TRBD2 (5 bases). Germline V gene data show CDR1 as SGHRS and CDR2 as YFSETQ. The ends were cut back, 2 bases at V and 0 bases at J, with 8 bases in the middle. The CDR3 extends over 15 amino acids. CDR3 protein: CASSLTGTNTGELFF. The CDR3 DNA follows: TGCGCCAGCAGCTTAACCGGGACGAACACCGGGGAGCTGTTTTTT.

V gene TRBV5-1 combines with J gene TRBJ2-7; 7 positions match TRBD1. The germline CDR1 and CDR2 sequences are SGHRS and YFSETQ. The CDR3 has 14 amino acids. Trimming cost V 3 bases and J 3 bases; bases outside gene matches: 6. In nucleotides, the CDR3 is TGCGCCAGCAGCTGGTCGGGACAGTTCTACGAGCAGTACTTC. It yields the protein CASSWSGQFYEQYF.

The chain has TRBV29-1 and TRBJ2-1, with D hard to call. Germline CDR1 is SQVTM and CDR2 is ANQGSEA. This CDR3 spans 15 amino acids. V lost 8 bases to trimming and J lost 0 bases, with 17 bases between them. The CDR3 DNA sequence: TGCAGCACAATTGGTCCGGAGAGCTCCTACAATGAGCAGTTCTTC. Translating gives CSTIGPESSYNEQFF.

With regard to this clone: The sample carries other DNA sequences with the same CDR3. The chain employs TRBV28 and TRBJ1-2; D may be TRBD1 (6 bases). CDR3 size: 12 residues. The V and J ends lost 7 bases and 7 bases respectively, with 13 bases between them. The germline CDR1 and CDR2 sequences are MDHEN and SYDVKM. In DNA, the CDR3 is TGTGCCAGCACCTTAGGGGGGGGTGGCTACACCTTC. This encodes CASTLGGGGYTF.

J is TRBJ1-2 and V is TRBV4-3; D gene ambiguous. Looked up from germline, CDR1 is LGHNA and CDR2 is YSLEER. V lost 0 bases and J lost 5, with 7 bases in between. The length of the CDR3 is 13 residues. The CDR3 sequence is CASSQEMGYGYTF. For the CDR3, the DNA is TGCGCCAGCAGCCAAGAAATGGGGTATGGCTACACCTTC.

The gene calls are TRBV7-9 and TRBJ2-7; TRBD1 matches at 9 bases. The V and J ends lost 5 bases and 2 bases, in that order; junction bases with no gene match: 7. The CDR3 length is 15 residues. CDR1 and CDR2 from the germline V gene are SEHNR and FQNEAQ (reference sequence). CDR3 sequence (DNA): TGTGCCAGCAGCAGGAGGGGACAGGGTGCCTACGAGCAGTACTTC. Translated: CASSRRGQGAYEQYF.

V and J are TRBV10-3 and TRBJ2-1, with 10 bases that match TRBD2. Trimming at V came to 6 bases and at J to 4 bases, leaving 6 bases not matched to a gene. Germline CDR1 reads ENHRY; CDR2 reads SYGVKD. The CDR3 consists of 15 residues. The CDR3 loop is CAIRTGTSEYNEQFF. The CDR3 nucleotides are TGTGCCATCAGGACCGGGACTAGCGAATACAATGAGCAGTTCTTC.

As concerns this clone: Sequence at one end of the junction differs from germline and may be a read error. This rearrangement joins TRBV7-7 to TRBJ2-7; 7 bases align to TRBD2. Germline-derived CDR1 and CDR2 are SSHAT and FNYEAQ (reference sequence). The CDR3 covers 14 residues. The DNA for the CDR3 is TGTGCTAGCAGCCCCTCTCTAGCGGACTACGAGCAGTACTTC. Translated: CASSPSLADYEQYF.

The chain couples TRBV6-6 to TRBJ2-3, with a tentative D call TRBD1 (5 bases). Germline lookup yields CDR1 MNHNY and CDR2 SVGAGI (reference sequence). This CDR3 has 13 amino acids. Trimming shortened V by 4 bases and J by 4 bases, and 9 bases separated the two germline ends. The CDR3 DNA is TGTGCCAGCAGTTCCCCGACAGCAGATACGCAGTATTTT. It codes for CASSSPTADTQYF.

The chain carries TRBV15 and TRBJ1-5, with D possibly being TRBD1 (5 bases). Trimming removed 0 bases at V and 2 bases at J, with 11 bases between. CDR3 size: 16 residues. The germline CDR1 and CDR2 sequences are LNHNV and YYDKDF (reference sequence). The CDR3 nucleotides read TGTGCCACCAGCAGAGACAGGGAAGTGCGCAATCAGCCCCAGCATTTT. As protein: CATSRDREVRNQPQHF.